The source of this T cell receptor beta chain is a study of PD-L1 blockade in urothelial cancer (dated by TCRdb to about 2017). Background for the entire study: All patients started therapy around 2014 and received atezolizumab 1,200 mg intravenously every 3 weeks. Blood samples were analyzed 3 weeks after the start of treatment (second dose) and 6 weeks after the start of treatment. In the same patients, whole exome sequencing and RNA sequencing of pretreatment tumors were performed in addition to TCR sequencing. An exploratory multi-omic analysis was conducted of the somatic, immune and clinical correlates of response to PD-L1 blockade with atezolizumab in urothelial cancer. Durable clinical benefit was defined as progression-free survival longer than 6 months, and TCR features were also tested against progression-free and overall survival. TCR sequencing covered pretreatment tumor samples and matched, serially collected peripheral blood taken before and after atezolizumab treatment. About 85% of the roughly 29 patients were males with bladder-origin urothelial cancer, and about 65% of the roughly 29 reported a prior smoking history. Pretreatment blood TCR-seq was available for twenty-nine patients, at least one posttreatment blood collection was obtained for approximately 25 patients, and tumor TCR-seq was available for approximately 25 patients. Durable clinical benefit was achieved by nine patients but not by the remaining 20. An ECOG performance status of 0 or 1 was recorded for the patients, and 0 to 3 prior chemotherapy regimens had been received by the patients. A median of about 150,000 T cells and 80,000 to 95,000 unique TCRs was obtained from blood samples, and a median clonality of around 0.08 was observed. The paper's findings and limits, for the study overall: At 3 weeks after the start of treatment, tumor-associated TCR clones in peripheral blood had expanded more in patients with durable benefit (n ≈ 20, p = 0.022). A pretreatment peripheral blood TCR clonality below the median was linked to improved progression-free and overall survival. Because of the small sample size (n ≈ 29) and the many exploratory analyses performed, the results are intended to be regarded as hypothesis-generating.

This specimen's time point label, interpreted: pretreatment peripheral blood. A cohort of 25 to 30 patients with locally advanced or metastatic urothelial carcinoma, treated at Memorial Sloan Kettering on a trial protocol, was included. Peripheral blood mononuclear cells were collected pretreatment and during treatment, with between 1 and 8 total time points per patient. The Qiagen DNeasy Blood extraction kit was used to purify genomic DNA from total PBMCs and from tumor samples. PBMCs were collected pretreatment and during treatment and were isolated and stored as previously described. Synthetic TCR analog templates were spiked into each PCR so that absolute template abundance could be estimated from read counts. TCRbeta CDR3 regions were amplified from genomic DNA with bias-controlled V and J gene primers using the immunoSEQ assay. Sequencing of rearranged TCRbeta segments was done at approximately 20X coverage. From the authors' description of their analysis: Clustering was used to correct sequencing errors, and CDR3s were annotated against IMGT to assign V, D and J genes. Downstream analyses used only productive TCRbeta rearrangements, leaving out any out-of-frame or stop-codon sequences. Clonality was computed as one minus Shannon entropy normalized by the log of the number of unique productive sequences. Clones differing between time points or between blood and tumor were identified by Fisher's exact test with Benjamini-Hochberg correction at adjusted p below 0.01. The clones in this table, taken by TCRdb from immuneACCESS, are in-frame only. Not every clone is retained; where verified, under half of the shortfall comes from an unresolved V gene, and the cause of the rest is unknown. That table supplies the V and J calls and clone size; D and trimming were determined from the DNA. Within this sample are some 74,000 clones, with around 85% of them counted one time only. About 6.9% of the sample lies in the top ten.

For this chain, trimming is 6 bases at the V end and 6 bases at the J end, and the number of junction bases without a gene match is 7. From the cysteine through the phenylalanine, the CDR3 covers 15 amino acids. The CDR3 DNA has 45 bases and is translated from base 1. Per the germline V gene, SGHVS is the CDR1 and FNYEAQ is the CDR2. With regard to this clone: Its specific antigen is unknown. Nothing much larger sits one base from this clone, and base qualities are not available.

The TCR sequence derives from a man aged 40-49 years with urothelial cancer. Sequencing used PBMCs, obtained around atezolizumab (anti-PD-L1) treatment. The sequence is built from TRBV7-6 and TRBJ2-3, with TRBD2 identical over 12 junction bases. Here is the DNA: TGTGCCAGCAGTTCGACTAGCGGGAGAGGGGATACGCAGTATTTT. This gives the protein CASSSTSGRGDTQYF.